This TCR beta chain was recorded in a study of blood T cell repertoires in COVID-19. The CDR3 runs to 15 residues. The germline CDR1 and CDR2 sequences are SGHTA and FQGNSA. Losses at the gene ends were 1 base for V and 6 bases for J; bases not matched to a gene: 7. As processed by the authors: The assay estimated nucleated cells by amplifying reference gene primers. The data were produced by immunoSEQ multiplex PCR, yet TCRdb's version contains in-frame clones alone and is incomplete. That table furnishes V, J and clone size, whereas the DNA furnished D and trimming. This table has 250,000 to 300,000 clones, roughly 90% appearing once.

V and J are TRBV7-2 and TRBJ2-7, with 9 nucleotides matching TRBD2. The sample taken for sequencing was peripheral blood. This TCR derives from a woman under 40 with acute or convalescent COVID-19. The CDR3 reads CASSLVSSGGSEQYF. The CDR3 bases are TGTGCCAGCAGCTTAGTTTCCAGCGGGGGGAGCGAGCAGTACTTC.